What follows are 7 T cell receptor beta chains derived from one specimen sequenced in a study of molecular identifiers for immune sequencing clone quantification. One entry per CDR3 protein, called by TCRdb with MiXCR from the PCR reads. The data hold some 650,000 distinct CDR3 sequences, with 20% observed a single time. The specimen sequenced was naive CD8+ T cells from blood, with Jurkat cell RNA spiked in. Indicated subset: FACS-sorted CD8+CD4-CCR7+CD45RA+ naive T cells. Every receptor here comes from a human donor in good health. Some libraries in this study had Jurkat cell RNA spiked in.

This clonotype was picked up many times. This chain joins TRBV20-1 and TRBJ2-3, with 9 bases fitting TRBD1. Germline values: CDR1 DFQATT, CDR2 SNEGSKA (reference sequence). V lost 0 bases to trimming and J lost 2 bases; unmatched junction nucleotides: 9. This CDR3 is 17 amino acids long. CDR3 in amino acids: CSARDLGTGLATDTQYF. DNA for the CDR3: TGCAGTGCTAGAGATCTTGGGACAGGGTTGGCCACAGATACGCAGTATTTT.

V and J are TRBV19 and TRBJ1-2; 8 nucleotides align to TRBD1. This CDR3 comprises 16 residues. CDR1 and CDR2 from the germline V gene are LNHDA and SQIVND (reference sequence). With V trimmed by 4 bases and J by 0 bases, 7 bases remained unmatched. The CDR3 DNA follows: TGTGCCAGTAGTACTTGGACAGGGAATGCTAACTATGGCTACACCTTC. This encodes CASSTWTGNANYGYTF.

Of note for this clonotype: This sequence may be a read error, since a much larger clone differs from it by one base. This chain uses TRBV28 with TRBJ1-2, with a weak D call TRBD1 (5 bases). The CDR3 spans 13 residues. From germline, CDR1 is MDHEN and CDR2 SYDVKM. CDR3 DNA sequence: TGTGTCAGCAGTTCGAGGGGCTATGGTGGCTACACCTTC. Translated, it gives CVSSSRGYGGYTF.

This clonotype was seen only a few times. The V gene is TRBV19, the J gene TRBJ2-7, with D perhaps TRBD2 (6 bases). The CDR3 length is 14 residues. The V end was cut by 3 bases, the J end by 0 bases, with 9 bases between. Germline CDR1 is LNHDA and CDR2 is SQIVND (reference sequence). The chain's CDR3 is CASSMGGTSYEQYF. In nucleotides, the CDR3 is TGTGCCAGTAGTATGGGCGGGACCTCCTACGAGCAGTACTTC.

As to this clonotype: Since a much larger clone is just one base distant, this may be a read error. The V and J genes are TRBV4-3 and TRBJ2-5, with no clear D. The CDR3 consists of 16 residues. Germline V lookup: CDR1 LGHNA, CDR2 YSLEER. The CDR3 protein is CASCQEGYTSQETQYF. In nucleotides, the CDR3 is TGCGCCAGCTGCCAAGAAGGCTATACAAGTCAAGAGACCCAGTACTTC.

This clonotype was seen ten or more times. The rearrangement joins TRBV6-5 to TRBJ1-6; D is possibly TRBD1 (6 bases). The germline V and J ends were trimmed by 1 base and 10 bases, with 11 bases remaining between them. CDR3 length: 14 residues. The V gene's germline CDR1 is MNHEY and CDR2 SVGAGI. CDR3 region: CASSYYGGTSPLHF. CDR3 DNA: TGTGCCAGCAGTTACTACGGTGGGACATCACCCCTCCACTTT.

A word on this clonotype: Since a much larger clone is just one base distant, this may be a read error. This rearrangement joins TRBV3-1 to TRBJ2-3; TRBD2 might be the D (6 bases). This CDR3 has 16 amino acids. Germline CDR1 LGHDT, CDR2 YNNKEL (reference sequence). The CDR3 is CVSSASDGGVTDTQYF. The CDR3 bases are TGTGTCAGCAGCGCCAGTGACGGCGGGGTCACAGATACGCAGTATTTT.